This T cell receptor (beta chain) was recovered during a study of OX40 agonist ivuxolimab in advanced cancers. Overall study results and limits: Relative to CD4+ cells, CD8+ T cells on average had more expanded clones. Researchers did not establish what antigens the expanded peripheral T cells target. People who partly responded at 0.1-3.0 mg/kg had some of the least clonal expansion seen. The CD4+ and CD8+ T cells in the blood had expanded clonally by week 6 at 0.1 to 3.0 mg/kg.

This table comes from immunoSEQ multiplex PCR, and its TCRdb copy is limited to in-frame clones, with some not included. The sample shows 30,000 to 45,000 clones, 82% of them seen only once. The CDR3 contains 14 residues. Germline loops: CDR1 GTSNPN, CDR2 SVGIG (reference sequence). V was cut by 0 bases and J by 5 bases, with 13 bases left in between. Of note for this clone: Its target is not known.

The specimen comprised CD4+ or CD8+ T cells sorted from blood, sampled in a trial of the OX40 agonist ivuxolimab. The chain joins TRBV30 to TRBJ1-1, with D possibly being TRBD1 (6 bases). This sequence was found in an adult with an advanced solid tumor such as melanoma, head and neck, liver or kidney cancer. The CDR3 sequence: CAWSVYRVRTEAFF. DNA of the CDR3: TGTGCCTGGAGTGTTTACAGGGTAAGGACTGAAGCTTTCTTT.